These 28 T cell receptor beta chains share one sample of origin, sequenced in a study of radiation and T cells in renal cell carcinoma (dated by TCRdb to 2018 to 2020). Library preparation employed the immunoSEQ multiplex PCR assay. Here the immuneACCESS table is served through TCRdb, limited to in-frame sequences with V and J called. Missing clones are a known gap in these copies; in checked studies unresolved V genes cover under half, and the rest lacks a known reason. The sample table contains about 59,000 clones; only one count was recorded for approximately 80% of them. The ten largest clonotypes hold 6% to 8% of the sample. The time point label for this specimen denotes: baseline pretreatment blood. The treatment or condition label, read with the paper, signifies: 15 Gy SBRT to primary tumor, nephrectomy 4 weeks later. The sequencing used blood, collected from a patient whose treatment included radiotherapy and nephrectomy. These TCRs come from a man aged 55 to 70 with renal cell carcinoma.

The rearrangement links TRBV30 to TRBJ1-1; TRBD1 might be the D (5 bases). The germline CDR1 and CDR2 sequences are GTSNPN and SVGIG (reference sequence). This CDR3 contains 15 residues. Trimming cost V 3 bases and J 1 base, with 15 bases left between them. The CDR3 DNA reads TGTGCCTGGAGGCGAAGGGACGGCCGGAACACTGAAGCTTTCTTT. Protein sequence: CAWRRRDGRNTEAFF.

The J gene is TRBJ1-1, the V gene TRBV6-5; a weak D match, TRBD1 (5 bases). Germline CDR1 is MNHEY and CDR2 is SVGAGI. CDR3 size: 15 residues. Trimming removed 5 bases from V and 3 bases from J, with 16 bases in between. The CDR3 loop is CASSITRDSHTEAFF. Here the CDR3 DNA reads TGTGCCAGCAGTATAACCAGAGACAGCCACACTGAAGCTTTCTTT.

The rearrangement uses TRBV29-1 and TRBJ2-3; possibly TRBD1 for D (7 bases). CDR3 length equals 14 residues. V shed 4 bases and J shed 5 bases, with 16 bases lying between them. Germline V CDR1 and CDR2: SQVTM, ANQGSEA. The CDR3 region has the DNA TGCAGCGTTGCTGCGGGACAGCTTAGAGATACGCAGTATTTT. This gives the protein CSVAAGQLRDTQYF.

The V call is TRBV19, the J call TRBJ1-5; 9 bases are shared with TRBD1. There are 17 residues in the CDR3. The V gene's germline CDR1 is LNHDA and CDR2 SQIVND (reference sequence). V lost 5 bases and J lost 0; bases outside the gene matches: 8. CDR3 bases: TGTGCCAGTAGTCCTCGGACAGGGGCAGGTAGCAATCAGCCCCAGCATTTT. Its translation: CASSPRTGAGSNQPQHF.

This clone showed up just a few times. V and J are TRBV27 and TRBJ1-2; TRBD1 matches at 8 bases. Germline CDR1 is MNHEY and CDR2 is SMNVEV (reference sequence). The CDR3 consists of 16 residues. The V segment lost 2 bases and the J segment 6 bases; nucleotides outside the gene matches: 11. CDR3 nucleotide sequence: TGTGCCAGCAGTTTAACTGTTGCAGGGGGCGAGGATGGCTACACCTTC. It encodes CASSLTVAGGEDGYTF.

The rearrangement links TRBV6-6 to TRBJ2-3; TRBD2 matches at 12 bases. Trimming cost V 11 bases and J 5 bases; bases outside gene matches: 14. The CDR3 spans 16 residues. Germline V CDR1 and CDR2: MNHNY, SVGAGI (reference sequence). The CDR3: CAVLSRLAGVVDTQYF. Written as DNA, the CDR3 is TGTGCCGTTCTGTCCCGACTAGCGGGAGTTGTAGATACGCAGTATTTT.

This clone has only one observation. The rearrangement links TRBV2 to TRBJ2-5, with no clear D. CDR1 is SNHLY and CDR2 is FYNNEI in the germline V gene. The CDR3 is made up of 14 amino acids. V lost 3 bases and J 3 bases, leaving 11 bases between the germline ends. CDR3: CASSDPGTEETQYF. CDR3 sequence (DNA): TGTGCCAGCAGTGACCCCGGAACCGAAGAGACCCAGTACTTC.

The chain has TRBV6-5 and TRBJ2-5; the D is unclear. With 6 bases removed from V and 4 bases from J, the gap between germline ends came to 18 bases. This CDR3 region has 15 residues. Per the germline V gene, CDR1 is MNHEY and CDR2 is SVGAGI. In DNA, the CDR3 is TGTGCCAGCAGCCCACCGGGCAGATCATCAGAGACCCAGTACTTC. Translation: CASSPPGRSSETQYF.

V gene TRBV4-1 combines with J gene TRBJ2-5; D may be TRBD1 (5 bases). Germline CDR1 reads MGHRA; CDR2 reads YSYEKL. The CDR3 runs 15 residues. The ends were cut back, 0 bases at V and 3 bases at J, with 11 bases in the middle. The CDR3 is CASSQDEGAEETQYF. CDR3 DNA sequence: TGCGCCAGCAGCCAAGACGAAGGGGCGGAAGAGACCCAGTACTTC.

The rearrangement joins TRBV30 to TRBJ1-2, with unresolved D. The CDR3 is 14 residues long. Trimming shortened V by 1 base and J by 2 bases, and 11 bases separated the two germline ends. Germline V CDR1 and CDR2: GTSNPN, SVGIG (reference sequence). CDR3 protein: CAWSGKGGNYGYTF. DNA for the CDR3: TGTGCCTGGAGTGGAAAGGGAGGAAACTATGGCTACACCTTC.

V usage is TRBV5-4 and J usage is TRBJ2-6; 9 nucleotides line up with TRBD1. CDR3 length: 15 amino acids. J lost 2 bases, V lost 4 bases, and 1 base had no gene match. Germline-derived CDR1 and CDR2 are SGHNT and YYREEE (reference sequence). The CDR3 DNA reads TGTGCCAGCAGCACAGGGGGCGCTGGGGCCAACGTCCTGACTTTC. It translates to CASSTGGAGANVLTF.

This rearrangement joins TRBV6-5 to TRBJ2-7, with TRBD1 matching 7 bases. This CDR3 spans 15 amino acids. After removal of 0 bases from V and 7 bases from J, the junction contained 9 bases not matched to a gene. Per germline, CDR1 MNHEY and CDR2 SVGAGI. The CDR3 is CASSYSGQTSGEQYF. In nucleotides, the CDR3 is TGTGCCAGCAGTTACTCGGGACAGACCTCCGGGGAGCAGTACTTC.

The chain is built from TRBV7-2 and TRBJ2-2; 9 bases match TRBD1. The CDR3 has 14 residues. V was pared by 7 bases and J by 7 bases, with 7 bases of the junction left unmatched. Germline V gene data show CDR1 as SGHTA and CDR2 as FQGNSA. CDR3 coding DNA: TGTGCCAGCACTCCACAGGGGGCGATCGGGGAGCTGTTTTTT. It specifies CASTPQGAIGELFF.

The rearrangement links TRBV7-4 to TRBJ1-3; no firm D call. V was shortened by 4 bases and J by 2 bases, with 18 bases between the two germline ends. Germline V gene lookup returns CDR1 SGHVT and CDR2 SQSDAQ. This CDR3 spans 17 amino acids. CDR3 nucleotide sequence: TGTGCCAGCAGCTCAAATGCTCCACTTCTCACTGGAAACACCATATATTTT. Its protein product is CASSSNAPLLTGNTIYF.

This clone was counted once. This chain joins TRBV6-6 and TRBJ2-7; D gene unclear. CDR3 length: 11 amino acids. From germline, CDR1 is MNHNY and CDR2 SVGAGI (reference sequence). Trimming cost V 4 bases and J 4 bases, with 5 bases left between them. The CDR3 bases are TGTGCCAGCAGTTGGGAATACGAGCAGTACTTC. It yields the protein CASSWEYEQYF.

In its sample, this clone was seen a few times. The chain uses TRBV10-3 and TRBJ1-5; the D gene is possibly TRBD1 (6 bases). CDR1 ENHRY and CDR2 SYGVKD come from the germline V gene. V was trimmed by 3 bases and J by 5 bases, leaving 11 bases between them. CDR3 length: 14 residues. As DNA, the CDR3 is TGTGCCATCAGTGAAACAGGGAGGGATCAGCCCCAGCATTTT. Residues: CAISETGRDQPQHF.

This rearrangement joins TRBV5-8 to TRBJ2-3; TRBD1 matches at 11 bases. CDR1 SGHTS and CDR2 YDEGEE come from the germline V gene. The CDR3 is 15 amino acids. Losses at the gene ends were 3 bases for V and 6 bases for J; bases not matched to a gene: 6. The CDR3 here is CASSSIGQGADTQYF. In nucleotides, the CDR3 is TGTGCCAGCAGCTCAATCGGACAGGGGGCTGATACGCAGTATTTT. The full variable domain, in which reference TRBV5-8 and TRBJ2-3 provide the parts outside the CDR3, is EAGVTQSPTHLIKTRGQQATLRCSPISGHTSVYWYQQALGLGLQFLLWYDEGEERNRGNFPPRFSGRQFPNYSSELNVNALELEDSALYLCASSSIGQGADTQYFGPGTRLTVL.

CDR3 in DNA: TGTGCCAGCTTTACGGGACTAGGGAAAAACATTCAGTACTTC. Translating gives CASFTGLGKNIQYF. The chain combines TRBV18 with TRBJ2-4; 8 bases are a match to TRBD2. The CDR3 loop spans 14 amino acids. Trimming took 7 bases from V and 4 from J; bases not matched to a gene: 6. CDR1 KGHSH and CDR2 LQKENI come from the germline V gene.

This clone has only one observation. This rearrangement joins TRBV5-5 to TRBJ2-5; D is unresolved. With 5 bases removed from V and 5 bases from J, the gap between germline ends came to 19 bases. CDR1 and CDR2 (germline): SGHKS, YYEKEE (reference sequence). The CDR3 has 15 amino acids. CDR3 nucleotide sequence: TGTGCCAGCAGTGACGTACGGGTTGATCGGGAGACCCAGTACTTC. It yields the protein CASSDVRVDRETQYF. The full variable domain, rest sourced from reference TRBV5-5 and TRBJ2-5, is DAGVTQSPTHLIKTRGQQVTLRCSPISGHKSVSWYQQVLGQGPQFIFQYYEKEERGRGNFPDRFSARQFPNYSSELNVNALLLGDSALYLCASSDVRVDRETQYFGPGTRLLVL.

This clone was found a few times. The chain employs TRBV7-9 and TRBJ1-1; D remains unclear. CDR3 length: 11 amino acids. Trimming stripped 8 bases from V and 4 bases from J, with 8 bases between. Germline CDR1 and CDR2: SEHNR and FQNEAQ (reference sequence). The CDR3 sequence is CASGMGTEAFF. The CDR3 DNA reads as TGTGCCAGCGGAATGGGCACTGAAGCTTTCTTT.

This clone showed up just once. The genes are TRBV19 and TRBJ2-6; 7 bases map to TRBD1. CDR1 is LNHDA and CDR2 is SQIVND in the germline V gene (reference sequence). V dropped 8 bases and J dropped 0; count of bases not matched to a gene: 10. The CDR3 loop spans 17 amino acids. CDR3 residues: CASSSDRVSSGANVLTF. CDR3 DNA: TGTGCCAGTTCCTCAGACAGGGTTAGCTCTGGGGCCAACGTCCTGACTTTC.

This clone was found once. The chain carries TRBV29-1 and TRBJ2-5; D call uncertain. This CDR3 is built from 13 residues. The germline gives CDR1 SQVTM, CDR2 ANQGSEA. V gave up 7 bases and J gave up 5 bases, with 17 bases separating them. The CDR3 reads CSAGLFALETQYF. The CDR3 bases are TGCAGCGCCGGCCTCTTTGCTTTGGAGACCCAGTACTTC.

This rearrangement joins TRBV18 to TRBJ1-6; D is possibly TRBD1 (5 bases). Germline V gene sequence: CDR1 KGHSH, CDR2 LQKENI. This CDR3 contains 16 residues. V lost 3 bases and J lost 6, with 15 bases in between. The CDR3 bases are TGTGCCAGCTCACCTACCTCTGGGGACCTTAATTCACCCCTCCACTTT. It codes for CASSPTSGDLNSPLHF.

The V and J genes are TRBV6-4 and TRBJ1-5; unclear D gene. This CDR3 spans 15 amino acids. V was cut by 2 bases and J by 0 bases, with 8 bases left in between. Germline V gene sequence: CDR1 MRHNA, CDR2 SNTAGT. CDR3 sequence (DNA): TGTGCCAGCAGTGACGCCCAGAGTAGCAATCAGCCCCAGCATTTT. Translated: CASSDAQSSNQPQHF.

The chain recombines TRBV19 with TRBJ1-5; D not resolved. The CDR3 contains 14 residues. V gave up 8 bases and J gave up 1 base, with 12 bases separating them. Germline assignment: CDR1 LNHDA and CDR2 SQIVND (reference sequence). The CDR3 DNA reads as TGTGCCAGTTCAAGGGCGGGGAGCAATCAGCCCCAGCATTTT. Its translation is CASSRAGSNQPQHF.

The rearrangement uses TRBV7-6 and TRBJ1-1; 9 nucleotides match TRBD1. V gave up 5 bases and J gave up 10 bases; unmatched junction bases: 14. Germline assignment: CDR1 SGHVS and CDR2 FNYEAQ. The CDR3 has 15 residues. CDR3 amino acids: CASSMTLNRDRVAFF. The DNA of the CDR3 is TGTGCCAGCAGCATGACTTTAAACCGGGACAGGGTAGCTTTCTTT.

This clone has only one observation. The same CDR3 can be traced to other DNA sequences in this sample. The chain carries TRBV21-1 and TRBJ1-5; the D segment call TRBD1 is taken from the table without a DNA check. TRBV21-1 is reported as a pseudogene. This CDR3 contains 14 residues. The CDR3 DNA follows: TGTGCCAGCAGCAAAGGGCCTAGCAATCAGCCCCAGCATTTT. The encoded protein is CASSKGPSNQPQHF.

This clone is labeled medium-sized. The chain has TRBV11-2 and TRBJ2-1; 11 bases are a match to TRBD2. Trimming took 1 base from V and 4 from J; bases not matched to a gene: 12. This CDR3 region has 19 residues. Germline-derived CDR1 and CDR2 are SGHAT and FQNNGV. This chain's CDR3 is CASSLGIKLAGGSYNEQFF. The CDR3 DNA follows: TGTGCCAGCAGCTTAGGTATTAAGCTAGCGGGGGGCTCATACAATGAGCAGTTCTTC.